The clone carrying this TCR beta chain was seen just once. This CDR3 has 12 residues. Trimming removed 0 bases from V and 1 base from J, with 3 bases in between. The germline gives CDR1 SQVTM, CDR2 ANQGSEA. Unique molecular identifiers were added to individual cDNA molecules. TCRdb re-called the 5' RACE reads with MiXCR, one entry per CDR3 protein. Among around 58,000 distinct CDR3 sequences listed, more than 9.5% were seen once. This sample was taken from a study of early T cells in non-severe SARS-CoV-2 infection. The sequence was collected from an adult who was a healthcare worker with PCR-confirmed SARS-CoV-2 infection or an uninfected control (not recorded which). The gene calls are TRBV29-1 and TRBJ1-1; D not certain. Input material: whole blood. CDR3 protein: CSVEDQNTEAFF. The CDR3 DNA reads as TGCAGCGTTGAAGACCAGAACACTGAAGCTTTCTTT. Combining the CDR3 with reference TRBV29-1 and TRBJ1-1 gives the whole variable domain SAVISQKPSRDICQRGTSLTIQCQVDSQVTMMFWYRQQPGQSLTLIATANQGSEATYESGFVIDKFPISRPNLTFSTLTVSNMSPEDSSIYLCSVEDQNTEAFFGQGTRLTVV.